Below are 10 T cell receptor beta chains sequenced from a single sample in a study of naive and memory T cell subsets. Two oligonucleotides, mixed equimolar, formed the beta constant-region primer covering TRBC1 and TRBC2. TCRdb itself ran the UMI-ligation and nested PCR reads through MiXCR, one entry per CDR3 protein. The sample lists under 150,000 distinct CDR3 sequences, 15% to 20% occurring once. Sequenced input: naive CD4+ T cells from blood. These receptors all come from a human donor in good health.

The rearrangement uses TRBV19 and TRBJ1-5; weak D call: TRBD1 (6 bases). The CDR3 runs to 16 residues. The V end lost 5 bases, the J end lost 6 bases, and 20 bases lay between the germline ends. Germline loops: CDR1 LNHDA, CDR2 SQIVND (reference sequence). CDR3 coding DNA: TGTGCCAGTAGTCACTACCTCCGAGGGGGTGGTCAGCCCCAGCATTTT. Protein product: CASSHYLRGGGQPQHF.

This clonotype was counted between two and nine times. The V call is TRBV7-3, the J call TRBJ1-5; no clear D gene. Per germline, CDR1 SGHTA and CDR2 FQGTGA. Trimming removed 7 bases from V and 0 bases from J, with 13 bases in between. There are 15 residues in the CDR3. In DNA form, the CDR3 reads TGTGCCAGCAAACCCAGACGGAATAGCAATCAGCCCCAGCATTTT. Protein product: CASKPRRNSNQPQHF. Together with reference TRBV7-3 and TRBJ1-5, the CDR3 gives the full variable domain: GAGVSQTPSNKVTEKGKYVELRCDPISGHTALYWYRQSLGQGPEFLIYFQGTGAADDSGLPNDRFFAVRPEGSVSTLKIQRTERGDSAVYLCASKPRRNSNQPQHFGDGTRLSIL.

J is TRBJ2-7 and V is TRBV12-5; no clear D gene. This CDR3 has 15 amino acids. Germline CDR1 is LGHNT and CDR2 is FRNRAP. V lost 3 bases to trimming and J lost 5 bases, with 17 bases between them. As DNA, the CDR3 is TGTGCTAGTGGTTTATCTCTGGCAGGAGTTCACGAGCAGTACTTC. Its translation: CASGLSLAGVHEQYF.

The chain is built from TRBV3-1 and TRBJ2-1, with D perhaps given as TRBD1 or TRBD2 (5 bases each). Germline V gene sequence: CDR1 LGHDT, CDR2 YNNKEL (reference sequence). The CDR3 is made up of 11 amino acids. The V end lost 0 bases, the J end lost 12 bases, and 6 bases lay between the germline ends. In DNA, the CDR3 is TGTGCCAGCAGCCAAGAGGGACCGCAGTTCTTC. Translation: CASSQEGPQFF.

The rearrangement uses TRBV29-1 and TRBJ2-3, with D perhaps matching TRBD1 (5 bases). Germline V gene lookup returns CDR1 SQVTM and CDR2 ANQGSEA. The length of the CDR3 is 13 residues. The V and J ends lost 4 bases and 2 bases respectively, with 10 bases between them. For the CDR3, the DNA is TGCAGCGTTGGGACATACAACACAGATACGCAGTATTTT. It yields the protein CSVGTYNTDTQYF.

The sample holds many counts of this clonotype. This chain's CDR3 is CASSTGQAMGETQYF. The DNA of the CDR3 is TGTGCCAGCAGCACAGGACAGGCAATGGGAGAGACCCAGTACTTC. The V call is TRBV7-9, the J call TRBJ2-5; 7 nucleotides align to TRBD1. The CDR3 is made up of 15 amino acids. Trimming removed 5 bases from V and 4 bases from J; junction bases left unmatched: 10. Germline V gene data show CDR1 as SEHNR and CDR2 as FQNEAQ (reference sequence).

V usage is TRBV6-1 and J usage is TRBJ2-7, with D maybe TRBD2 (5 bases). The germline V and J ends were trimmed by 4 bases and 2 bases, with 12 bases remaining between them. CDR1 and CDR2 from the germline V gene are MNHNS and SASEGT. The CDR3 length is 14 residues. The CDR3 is CASSAAGLAYEQYF. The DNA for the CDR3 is TGTGCCAGCAGTGCAGCTGGACTTGCCTACGAGCAGTACTTC.

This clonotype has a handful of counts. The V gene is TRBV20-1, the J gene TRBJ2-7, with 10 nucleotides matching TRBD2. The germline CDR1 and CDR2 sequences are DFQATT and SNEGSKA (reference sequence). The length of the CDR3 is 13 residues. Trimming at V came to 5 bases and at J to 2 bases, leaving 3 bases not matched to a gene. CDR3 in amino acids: CSASGLATYEQYF. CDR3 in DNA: TGCAGTGCTTCGGGACTAGCGACCTACGAGCAGTACTTC.

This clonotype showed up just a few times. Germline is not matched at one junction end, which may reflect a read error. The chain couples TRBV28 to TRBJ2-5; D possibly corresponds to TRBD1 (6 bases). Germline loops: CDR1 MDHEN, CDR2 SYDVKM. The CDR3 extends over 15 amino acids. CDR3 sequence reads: CASSLDRIRQGTQYF. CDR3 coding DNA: TGTGCCAGCAGTCTGGACAGAATACGCCAAGGGACCCAGTACTTC.

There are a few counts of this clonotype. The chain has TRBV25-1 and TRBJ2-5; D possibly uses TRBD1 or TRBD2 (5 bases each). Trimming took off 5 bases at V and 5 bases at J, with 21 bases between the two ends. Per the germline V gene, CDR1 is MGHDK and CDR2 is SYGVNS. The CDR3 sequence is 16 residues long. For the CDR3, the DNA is TGTGCCAGCAGTCCCCTTTCCGGGACCCCGGGGGAGACCCAGTACTTC. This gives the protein CASSPLSGTPGETQYF.